This T cell receptor (beta chain) derives from a study of T cell responses to AZD1222 COVID-19 vaccine. Libraries were prepared by immunoSEQ multiplex PCR; TCRdb keeps only in-frame clonotypes and omits some of them. The table lists 130,000 or so clones, more than 85% of them singletons. The CDR3 contains 17 residues. The J segment lost 4 bases and the V segment lost 4 bases, leaving 6 bases of the junction unmatched. Germline CDR1 reads LNHDA; CDR2 reads SQIVND (reference sequence). This TCR was sampled from an adult in good health. The V and J genes are TRBV19 and TRBJ2-6, with 11 nucleotides matching TRBD1. The sequencing used peripheral blood, collected on day 0 of MenACWY control vaccination. This chain's CDR3 is CASSTWTGGMGANVLTF. DNA of the CDR3: TGTGCCAGTAGTACATGGACAGGGGGCATGGGGGCCAACGTCCTGACTTTC.